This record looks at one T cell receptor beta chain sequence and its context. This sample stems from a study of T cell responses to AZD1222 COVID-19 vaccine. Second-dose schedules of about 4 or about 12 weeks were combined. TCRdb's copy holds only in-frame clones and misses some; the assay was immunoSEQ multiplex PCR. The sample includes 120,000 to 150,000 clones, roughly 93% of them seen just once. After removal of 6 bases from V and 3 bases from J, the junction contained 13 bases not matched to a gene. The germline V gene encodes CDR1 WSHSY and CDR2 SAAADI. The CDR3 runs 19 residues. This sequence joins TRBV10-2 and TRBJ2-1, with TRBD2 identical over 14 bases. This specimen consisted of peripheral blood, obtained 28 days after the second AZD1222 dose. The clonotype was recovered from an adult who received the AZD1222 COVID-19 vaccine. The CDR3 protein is CASSPASPGLAGDYNEQFF. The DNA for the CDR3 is TGCGCCAGCAGCCCAGCCTCTCCGGGACTAGCGGGGGACTACAATGAGCAGTTCTTC.